Listed below are T cell receptor beta chains from one sample, sequenced in a study of T cell responses to AZD1222 COVID-19 vaccine. Some clones are missing from TCRdb's copy, which holds only in-frame ones; the method was immunoSEQ multiplex PCR. Of under 150,000 clones listed, around 90% are singletons. The sequencing used peripheral blood, collected 28 days after the second AZD1222 dose. The receptors stem from an adult who received the AZD1222 COVID-19 vaccine. The CDR3 runs from the conserved cysteine through the conserved F or W. The D gene is left open where the match is weak. Rows may omit the clone size; those that give it use once, few, many or a size class.

CDR3aa | CDR3nt | j_gene | len | abundance | d_gene | v_gene
CASSLPRPYLDTQYF | TGTGCCAGCAGCTTACCGCGACCCTACCTCGATACGCAGTATTTT | TRBJ2-3 | 15 | - | - | TRBV5-6
CASTSMGEGANVYGYTF | TGTGCCAGCACCTCCATGGGGGAGGGTGCTAACGTCTATGGCTACACCTTC | TRBJ1-2 | 17 | once | - | TRBV27
CASSVGGGGNQPQHF | TGTGCCAGCAGTGTCGGGGGGGGTGGCAATCAGCCCCAGCATTTT | TRBJ1-5 | 15 | - | - | TRBV6-2/TRBV6-3
CASSPVVAGGGGELFF | TGTGCCAGCAGCCCCGTGGTAGCGGGAGGGGGCGGGGAGCTGTTTTTT | TRBJ2-2 | 16 | - | TRBD2 | TRBV9
CASTISGTNNQPQHF | TGTGCCAGTACCATCTCAGGGACGAACAATCAGCCCCAGCATTTT | TRBJ1-5 | 15 | - | - | TRBV19
CASSPNGGPNEQFF | TGTGCCAGCTCACCAAACGGGGGGCCGAATGAGCAGTTCTTC | TRBJ2-1 | 14 | - | - | TRBV18
CASSPEGGNQPQHF | TGTGCCAGCAGCCCTGAGGGCGGGAATCAGCCCCAGCATTTT | TRBJ1-5 | 14 | - | - | TRBV6-4
CATSDIPARQFF | TGTGCCACCAGTGATATTCCAGCGCGGCAGTTCTTC | TRBJ2-1 | 12 | - | - | TRBV24-1
CSVVKYLTDTQYF | TGCAGCGTTGTCAAGTATCTCACAGATACGCAGTATTTT | TRBJ2-3 | 13 | - | - | TRBV29-1
CASSLCRDSANYGYTF | TGTGCCAGCAGCCTTTGCCGGGACTCCGCTAACTATGGCTACACCTTC | TRBJ1-2 | 16 | - | - | TRBV21-1
CASSYSQRYEQYF | TGTGCCAGCAGTTACTCGCAGCGCTACGAGCAGTACTTC | TRBJ2-7 | 13 | - | - | TRBV6-5
CASSTQWGGAYNEQFF | TGTGCCAGCAGCACACAATGGGGCGGGGCCTACAATGAGCAGTTCTTC | TRBJ2-1 | 16 | once | - | TRBV5-6
CASSRGGAGGNTIYF | TGTGCCAGCAGCCGAGGGGGGGCAGGTGGAAACACCATATATTTT | TRBJ1-3 | 15 | - | - | TRBV6-5
CASSLSTDTQYF | TGTGCCAGCAGCTTGAGCACAGATACGCAGTATTTT | TRBJ2-3 | 12 | - | - | TRBV7-9
CASSLDYSYNSPLHF | TGTGCCAGCAGCTTAGATTACTCCTATAATTCACCCCTCCACTTT | TRBJ1-6 | 15 | - | - | TRBV7-9
CASSLVRGGQETQYF | TGTGCCAGCAGCTTAGTGAGGGGGGGCCAAGAGACCCAGTACTTC | TRBJ2-5 | 15 | - | - | TRBV11-2
CASRGARGRDQPQHF | TGTGCCAGCAGGGGGGCCCGGGGTAGGGATCAGCCCCAGCATTTT | TRBJ1-5 | 15 | once | - | TRBV2
CASSLVGTGVTEAFF | TGCGCCAGCAGCTTGGTAGGGACAGGGGTGACTGAAGCTTTCTTT | TRBJ1-1 | 15 | - | TRBD1 | TRBV5-1
CASSLVAGRMNTEAFF | TGCGCCAGCAGCTTGGTTGCAGGACGTATGAACACTGAAGCTTTCTTT | TRBJ1-1 | 16 | - | - | TRBV5-1
CASSQDGGEDYEQYF | TGCGCCAGCAGCCAAGATGGGGGGGAGGACTACGAGCAGTACTTC | TRBJ2-7 | 15 | - | TRBD2 | TRBV4-1
CASSQDLPSGTGVRGYTF | TGTGCCAGCAGCCAAGATTTACCCTCCGGGACAGGGGTCCGTGGCTACACCTTC | TRBJ1-2 | 18 | - | TRBD1 | TRBV4-2
CASSPGLPRRDTQYF | TGTGCCAGCAGCCCAGGACTACCTAGGAGGGATACGCAGTATTTT | TRBJ2-3 | 15 | - | - | TRBV14
CASRNGGAQPRAFF | TGTGCCAGCAGAAACGGGGGGGCCCAGCCAAGAGCTTTCTTT | TRBJ1-1 | 14 | - | - | TRBV6-6
CASRRYLDSGNVRGELFF | TGTGCCAGCAGACGCTATTTGGATAGCGGGAACGTTCGTGGGGAGCTGTTTTTT | TRBJ2-2 | 18 | - | TRBD2 | TRBV27